This T cell receptor beta chain was sequenced in a study of CD8 T cells in Susac syndrome. Reverse transcription of about 0.45 to 1 ug RNA was carried out with random hexamers. Using its own MiXCR run on the immunoSEQ multiplex PCR reads, TCRdb lists one record per CDR3 protein. The sample has about 150,000 distinct CDR3 sequences; around 96% are singletons. Sequences were obtained from CD8+ T cells from PBMCs. The TCR comes from a human donor with multiple sclerosis.

This CDR3 is CASSLTGGGANVLTF. For the CDR3, the DNA is TGTGCCAGCAGTTTAACGGGTGGTGGGGCCAACGTCCTGACTTTC. V gene TRBV27 combines with J gene TRBJ2-6; D unresolved. CDR1 and CDR2 (germline): MNHEY, SMNVEV (reference sequence). The CDR3 runs 15 residues. Trimming removed 2 bases at V and 3 bases at J, with 8 bases between.